A selection of T cell receptor beta chains follows, all from one sample in a study of T-cell memory formation after mild COVID-19. MiXCR was run by TCRdb on the 5' RACE reads, yielding one entry per CDR3 protein. This table has some 130,000 distinct CDR3 sequences, under 30% appearing once. Input material: PBMCs or a T cell subset sorted from them (not recorded which). Receptor source: an adult woman who had mild COVID-19 (a few samples of this study predate the infection). Cell type and time point are not known. Each CDR3 is given with its conserved first and last residue. Fields, in order: D gene, CDR3 length, J gene, V gene, clone size, CDR3 DNA, CDR3 protein. D genes are given only for firm matches. Rows give clone size only sometimes, using once, few, many, or a class for an expanded clone.

>NA|16|TRBJ1-2|TRBV15|few
TGTGCCACCAGCAGAGCAGACAGGACCGCTAACTATGGCTACACCTTC
CATSRADRTANYGYTF
>TRBD2|17|TRBJ2-3|TRBV4-1|NA
TGCGCCAGCAGACGGACTAGCGGGGGGGCGAGCACAGATACGCAGTATTTT
CASRRTSGGASTDTQYF
>TRBD2|15|TRBJ2-7|TRBV7-9|NA
TGTGCCAGCAGCTTAACAACTAGCGGGCTCTACGAGCAGTACTTC
CASSLTTSGLYEQYF
>NA|17|TRBJ1-1|TRBV4-1|few
TGCGCCAGCAGCCCCAGCACGGGGCTCGAAAGGCACACTGAAGCTTTCTTT
CASSPSTGLERHTEAFF
>NA|14|TRBJ2-7|TRBV6-6|NA
TGTGCCAGCAGTTACCCCGGGACGGATATCGAGCAGTACTTC
CASSYPGTDIEQYF
>NA|14|TRBJ1-1|TRBV14|few
TGTGCCAGCAGCCCTATCGGGTTTGGCACTGAAGCTTTCTTT
CASSPIGFGTEAFF
>TRBD1|15|TRBJ2-7|TRBV5-5|few
TGTGCCAGCAGCACGGGACAGGGGGCCGTGTTCGAGCAGTACTTC
CASSTGQGAVFEQYF
>TRBD2|17|TRBJ2-2|TRBV7-2|NA
TGTGCCAGCAGCACGGTGACTAGCGGCGCGAACCCCGGGGAGCTGTTTTTT
CASSTVTSGANPGELFF
>TRBD2|16|TRBJ2-3|TRBV7-9|NA
TGTGCCAGCAGCTTCGGACTAGCGGGGGCGGGAGATACGCAGTATTTT
CASSFGLAGAGDTQYF
>NA|13|TRBJ2-2|TRBV24-1|few
TGTGCCACCAAAGGGTTAGGCGCCGGGGAGCTGTTTTTT
CATKGLGAGELFF
>NA|15|TRBJ1-1|TRBV9|few
TGTGCCAGCAGCGTAGACGGGGGCCAGAACACTGAAGCTTTCTTT
CASSVDGGQNTEAFF
>TRBD2|16|TRBJ2-5|TRBV7-9|NA
TGTGCCTCGACAGGCAGCGGGGGCCCACTTCAAGAGACCCAGTACTTC
CASTGSGGPLQETQYF
>NA|13|TRBJ2-7|TRBV7-9|few
TGTGCCAGCAGCCGAGAAGGGGTGCCCGAGCAGTACTTC
CASSREGVPEQYF
>TRBD2|18|TRBJ2-7|TRBV9|NA
TGTGCCAGCAGCGTAGAAGGGCTAGCGGGGGGGCCCTCCTACGAGCAGTACTTC
CASSVEGLAGGPSYEQYF
>NA|14|TRBJ2-5|TRBV7-6|few
TGTGCCAGCAGCTTAGCCCACCGTAGGGAGACCCAGTACTTC
CASSLAHRRETQYF
>NA|16|TRBJ1-1|TRBV14|once
TGTGCCAGCAGCCAAGAAATGGGGAGCGGTCTACCTGAAGCTTTCTTT
CASSQEMGSGLPEAFF
>TRBD2|14|TRBJ2-5|TRBV19|NA
TGTGCCAGTAGTATTTGGGGGGGTCAAGAGACCCAGTACTTC
CASSIWGGQETQYF
>NA|12|TRBJ1-5|TRBV2|few
TGTGCCAGCGCGGGGTACAATCAGCCCCAGCATTTT
CASAGYNQPQHF
>TRBD1|14|TRBJ2-5|TRBV9|NA
TGTGCCAGCAGCGTCTGGACAGGGGGCGAGACCCAGTACTTC
CASSVWTGGETQYF
>TRBD2|15|TRBJ2-1|TRBV7-8|many
TGTGCCAGCAGAAACGCGCCCGGGACTAGTAATGAGCAGTTCTTC
CASRNAPGTSNEQFF
>NA|13|TRBJ2-3|TRBV7-9|NA
TGTGCCAGCAGCTTACCGTCCTCTATTACGCAGTATTTT
CASSLPSSITQYF
>TRBD1|16|TRBJ1-5|TRBV7-6|few
TGTGCCAGCAGCTTAGACCCGACAGGGTCCAATCAGCCCCAGCATTTT
CASSLDPTGSNQPQHF
>NA|14|TRBJ2-1|TRBV29-1|NA
TGCAGCGTTGAATCGCTGGACAGCTACAATGAGCAGTTCTTC
CSVESLDSYNEQFF
>NA|14|TRBJ2-5|TRBV11-1|NA
TGTGCCAGCAGCTCGACGGCAACACAAGAGACCCAGTACTTC
CASSSTATQETQYF
>NA|16|TRBJ1-2|TRBV9|NA
TGTGCCAGCAGTAATTCACAGGGTTTAGGAACGGGCGGCTACACCTTC
CASSNSQGLGTGGYTF
>TRBD2|18|TRBJ2-1|TRBV5-1|NA
TGCGCCAGCAGCCCGCCGACTAGCGGGATGAGCTCCTACAATGAGCAGTTCTTC
CASSPPTSGMSSYNEQFF
>NA|13|TRBJ2-2|TRBV9|few
TGTGCCAGCAGCGTAGAAAGCACCGGGGAGCTGTTTTTT
CASSVESTGELFF
>NA|13|TRBJ2-3|TRBV2|few
TGTGCCAGCATCGGGATCAACACAGATACGCAGTATTTT
CASIGINTDTQYF
>TRBD2|16|TRBJ2-7|TRBV2|NA
TGTGCCAGCAGCGAGAAGGGAGGGGCTAAACCCTACGAGCAGTACTTC
CASSEKGGAKPYEQYF
>NA|14|TRBJ1-2|TRBV2|NA
TGTGCCAGCGGCGGGGACCTCTCGGCCTATGGCTACACCTTC
CASGGDLSAYGYTF
>NA|15|TRBJ2-7|TRBV4-1|few
TGCGCCAGCAGCCAAGATGGGGGACGTCCGACCGAGCAGTACTTC
CASSQDGGRPTEQYF
>NA|16|TRBJ2-2|TRBV5-1|few
TGCGCCAGCAGCTTGGGACGGGATCCGAACACCGGGGAGCTGTTTTTT
CASSLGRDPNTGELFF
>NA|13|TRBJ1-1|TRBV13|NA
TGTGCCAGCAGCTCCGGACGTACTTCCAAAGCTTTCTTT
CASSSGRTSKAFF
>NA|12|TRBJ1-4|TRBV7-9|NA
TGTGCCAGCAGCTTCAATTGGGAAAAACTGTTTTTT
CASSFNWEKLFF
>TRBD2|17|TRBJ2-3|TRBV9|NA
TGTGCCAGCAGCCCACGGACTAGCGGGGGGATCACAGATACGCAGTATTTT
CASSPRTSGGITDTQYF
>NA|14|TRBJ1-1|TRBV27|few
TGTGCCAGCAGTTTATACGTGTCGGCAGGGTTCGCTTTCTTT
CASSLYVSAGFAFF
>TRBD2|16|TRBJ2-1|TRBV4-3|NA
TGCGCCAGCAGCCAAGATCCACGGGGGGGTTACAATGAGCAGTTCTTC
CASSQDPRGGYNEQFF
>NA|11|TRBJ2-1|TRBV5-4|few
TGTGCCAGCAGCTTGGGGCCGGAGCAGTTCTTC
CASSLGPEQFF
>NA|15|TRBJ2-5|TRBV7-6|NA
TGTGCCAGCAGCTTAGGTGGGGTGGGGGCAGAGACCCAGTACTTC
CASSLGGVGAETQYF
>NA|14|TRBJ2-3|TRBV12-3/TRBV12-4|few
TGTGCCAGCAGTACACGGTCTGGCGCAGATACGCAGTATTTT
CASSTRSGADTQYF
>TRBD1|17|TRBJ2-1|TRBV4-3|few
TGCGCCAGCAGCCAAGTAGACGGGACAGGGGGCTTGAGAGAGCAGTTCTTC
CASSQVDGTGGLREQFF
>NA|15|TRBJ1-2|TRBV4-1|NA
TGCGCCAGCAGCCAAGAAGACAGTTTCAACTATGGCTACACCTTC
CASSQEDSFNYGYTF
>NA|16|TRBJ2-6|TRBV24-1|NA
TGTGCCACCAGTGATTCAGGAGCCTCTGGGGCCAACGTCCTGACTTTC
CATSDSGASGANVLTF
>NA|14|TRBJ2-7|TRBV27|NA
TGTGCCAGCAGTCCCGTGTATGGGGACCACGAGCAGTACTTC
CASSPVYGDHEQYF
>TRBD1|15|TRBJ1-2|TRBV9|NA
TGTGCCAGCAGCGCCGGGACAGGGGACCTCTATGGCTACACCTTC
CASSAGTGDLYGYTF
>TRBD1|14|TRBJ1-2|TRBV3-1|few
TGTGCCAGCAGCCAAGATACCAGGGGGAATGGCTACACCTTC
CASSQDTRGNGYTF
>NA|12|TRBJ2-5|TRBV7-9|NA
TGTGCCAGCGCGGGGTACCAAGAGACCCAGTACTTC
CASAGYQETQYF
>TRBD2|16|TRBJ2-1|TRBV6-6|NA
TGTGCCAGCAGCCTTACTAGCGGGAGGACCTACAATGAGCAGTTCTTC
CASSLTSGRTYNEQFF
>NA|16|TRBJ1-3|TRBV5-1|NA
TGCGCCAGCAGCGAGCGCGGCCCAGGGCCTGGAAACACCATATATTTT
CASSERGPGPGNTIYF
>NA|15|TRBJ2-3|TRBV7-9|NA
TGTGCCAGCCGCCTGGGGGGCGTGCCCACAGATACGCAGTATTTT
CASRLGGVPTDTQYF
>NA|15|TRBJ2-5|TRBV3-1|NA
TGTGCCAGCAGCCAAGATAGTTGGGGGGTACAGACCCAGTACTTC
CASSQDSWGVQTQYF
>NA|14|TRBJ2-1|TRBV27|NA
TGTGCCAGCAGACCATCCGGGGTTTGGAATGAGCAGTTCTTC
CASRPSGVWNEQFF
>NA|11|TRBJ2-7|TRBV30|many
TGTGCCTGGTCACAGGCTTACGAGCAGTACTTC
CAWSQAYEQYF